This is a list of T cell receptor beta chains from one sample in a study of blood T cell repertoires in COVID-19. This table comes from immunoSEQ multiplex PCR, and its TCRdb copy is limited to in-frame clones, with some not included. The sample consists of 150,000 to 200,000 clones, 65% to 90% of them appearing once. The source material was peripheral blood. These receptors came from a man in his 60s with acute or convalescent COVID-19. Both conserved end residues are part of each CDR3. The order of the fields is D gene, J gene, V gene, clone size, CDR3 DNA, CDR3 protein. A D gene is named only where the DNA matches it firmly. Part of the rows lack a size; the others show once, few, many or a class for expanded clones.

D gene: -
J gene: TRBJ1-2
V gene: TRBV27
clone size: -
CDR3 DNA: TGTGCCAGCAGTTTATCCTCCCCAGATTTCTATGGCTACACCTTC
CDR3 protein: CASSLSSPDFYGYTF

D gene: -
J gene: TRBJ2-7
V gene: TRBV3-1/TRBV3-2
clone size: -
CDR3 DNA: TGTGCCAGCAGCCAATCGACAGGATACGAGCAGTACTTC
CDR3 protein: CASSQSTGYEQYF

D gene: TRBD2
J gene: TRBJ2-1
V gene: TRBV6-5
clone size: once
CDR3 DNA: TGTGCCAGCAGGCCCCGGGGCGGGAGTTTTGAGCAGTTCTTC
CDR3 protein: CASRPRGGSFEQFF

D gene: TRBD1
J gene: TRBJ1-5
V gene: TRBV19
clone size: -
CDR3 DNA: TGTGCCAGTAGTACCCGGGACAGGGGGCGGAATCAGCCCCAGCATTTT
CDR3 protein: CASSTRDRGRNQPQHF

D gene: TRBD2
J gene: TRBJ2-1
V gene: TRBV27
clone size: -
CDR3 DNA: TGTGCCAGCAGTTTCGGCGGGAGTAGGTACAATGAGCAGTTCTTC
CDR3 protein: CASSFGGSRYNEQFF

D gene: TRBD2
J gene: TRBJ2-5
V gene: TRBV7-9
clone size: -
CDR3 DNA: TGTGCCAGCAGCTCGGGACTACAAGAGACCCAGTACTTC
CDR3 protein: CASSSGLQETQYF

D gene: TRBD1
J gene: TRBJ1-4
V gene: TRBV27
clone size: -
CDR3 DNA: TGTGCCAGCAGCAGGAGGGGGCAGGCTAATGAAAAACTGTTTTTT
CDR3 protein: CASSRRGQANEKLFF

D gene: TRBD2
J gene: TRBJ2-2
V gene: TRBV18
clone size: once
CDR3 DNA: TGTGCCAGCTCACCAACTAGCGGGAGGCGGACCGGGGAGCTGTTTTTT
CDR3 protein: CASSPTSGRRTGELFF

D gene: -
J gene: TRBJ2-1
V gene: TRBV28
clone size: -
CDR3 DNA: TGTGCCAGCAGGGGGCCCGGACACAACAATGAGCAGTTCTTC
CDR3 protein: CASRGPGHNNEQFF

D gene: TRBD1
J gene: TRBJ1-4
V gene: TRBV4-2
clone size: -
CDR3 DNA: TGTGCCAGCAGAGACAGGGCCACTAATGAAAAACTGTTTTTT
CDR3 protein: CASRDRATNEKLFF

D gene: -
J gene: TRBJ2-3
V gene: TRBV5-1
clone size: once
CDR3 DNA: TGCGCCAGCTCAGTGACAGATACGCAGTATTTT
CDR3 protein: CASSVTDTQYF

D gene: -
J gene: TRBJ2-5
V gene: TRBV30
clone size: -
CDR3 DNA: TGTGCCTGGAGTGCCGCGGGGCTAGCTAGAGAGACCCAGTACTTC
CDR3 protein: CAWSAAGLARETQYF

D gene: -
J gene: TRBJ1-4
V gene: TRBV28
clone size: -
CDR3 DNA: TGTGCCAGCAGCGCGGGTGTGAGGCGAACAACTAATGAAAAACTGTTTTTT
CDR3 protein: CASSAGVRRTTNEKLFF

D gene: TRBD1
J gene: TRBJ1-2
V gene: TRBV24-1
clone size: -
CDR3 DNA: TGTGCCACCAGTGGAGGGACAGGGGCCGCTGGCTACACCTTC
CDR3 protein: CATSGGTGAAGYTF

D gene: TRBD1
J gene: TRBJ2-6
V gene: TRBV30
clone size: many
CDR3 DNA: TGTGCCTGGAGTCCCGGACAGGGCGCGCTTCCCCCGACCTCTGGGGCCAACGTCCTGACTTTC
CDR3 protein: CAWSPGQGALPPTSGANVLTF